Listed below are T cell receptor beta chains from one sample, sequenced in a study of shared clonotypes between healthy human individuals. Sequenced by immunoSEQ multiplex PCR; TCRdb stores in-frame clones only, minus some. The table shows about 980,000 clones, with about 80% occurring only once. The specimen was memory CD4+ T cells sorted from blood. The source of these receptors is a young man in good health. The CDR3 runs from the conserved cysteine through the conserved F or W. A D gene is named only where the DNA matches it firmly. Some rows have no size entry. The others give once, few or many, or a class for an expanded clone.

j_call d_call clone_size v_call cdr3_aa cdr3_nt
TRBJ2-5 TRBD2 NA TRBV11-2 CASSFSGGGSIETQYF TGTGCCAGCAGCTTTAGCGGGGGGGGCTCCATAGAGACCCAGTACTTC
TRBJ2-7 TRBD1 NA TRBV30 CAGAGQGAYEQYF TGTGCCGGGGCGGGACAGGGGGCCTACGAGCAGTACTTC
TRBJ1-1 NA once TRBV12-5 CASGFNMGTEAFF TGTGCTAGTGGTTTCAACATGGGGACTGAAGCTTTCTTT
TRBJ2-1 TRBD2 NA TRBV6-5 CASSWTSGSEGGQFF TGTGCCAGCAGTTGGACTAGCGGGAGCGAAGGTGGGCAGTTCTTC
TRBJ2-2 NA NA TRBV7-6 CASSLARADLNTGELFF TGTGCCAGCAGCTTAGCGAGGGCAGACCTGAACACCGGGGAGCTGTTTTTT
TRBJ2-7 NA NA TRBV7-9 CASSPAGQSYEQYF TGTGCCAGCAGCCCAGCGGGACAGTCCTACGAGCAGTACTTC
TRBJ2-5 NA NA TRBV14 CASSQDEGATQETQYF TGTGCCAGCAGCCAAGATGAAGGGGCCACTCAAGAGACCCAGTACTTC
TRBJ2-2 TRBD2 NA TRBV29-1 CSAVSGTYTGELFF TGCAGCGCTGTAAGCGGGACGTACACCGGGGAGCTGTTTTTT
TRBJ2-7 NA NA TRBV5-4 CASSRPSGGENEQYF TGTGCCAGCAGTAGGCCGTCGGGCGGGGAAAACGAGCAGTACTTC
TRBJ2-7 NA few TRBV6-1 CASRGSAVSGEQYF TGTGCCAGCAGGGGGTCGGCCGTCTCGGGCGAGCAGTACTTC
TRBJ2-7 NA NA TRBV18 CASSLPRRGAYEQYF TGTGCCAGCTCTCTACCTCGTCGAGGCGCCTACGAGCAGTACTTC
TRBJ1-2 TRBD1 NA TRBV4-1 CASSQSGTEQNYGYTF TGCGCCAGCAGCCAAAGCGGGACAGAACAAAACTATGGCTACACCTTC
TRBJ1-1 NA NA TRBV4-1 CASRAGVNTEAFF TGCGCCAGCAGGGCAGGGGTTAACACTGAAGCTTTCTTT
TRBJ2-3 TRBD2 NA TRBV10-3 CAISGGTDTQYF TGTGCCATCAGCGGGGGGACAGATACGCAGTATTTT
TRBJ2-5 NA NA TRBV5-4 CASSTYIQETQYF TGTGCCAGCAGCACTTACATCCAAGAGACCCAGTACTTC
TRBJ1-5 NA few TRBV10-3 CATGDDQPQHF TGTGCCACTGGGGATGATCAGCCCCAGCATTTT
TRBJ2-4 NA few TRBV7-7 CASSLDRIEDRPTAKNIQYF TGTGCTAGCAGCTTAGATAGGATTGAAGATAGACCAACAGCCAAAAACATTCAGTACTTC
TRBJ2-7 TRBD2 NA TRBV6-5 CASSWGLPTSYEQYF TGTGCCAGCAGTTGGGGACTACCTACCTCCTACGAGCAGTACTTC
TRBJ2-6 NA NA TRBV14 CASSQVRYSGANVLTF TGTGCCAGCAGCCAAGTTAGGTACTCTGGGGCCAACGTCCTGACTTTC
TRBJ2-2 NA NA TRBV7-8 CASSLASWNTGELFF TGTGCCAGCAGCTTAGCGTCATGGAACACCGGGGAGCTGTTTTTT
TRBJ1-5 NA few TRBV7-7 CASSLTPLTHSDQPQHF TGTGCTAGCAGCTTAACACCATTGACACATAGCGATCAGCCCCAGCATTTT
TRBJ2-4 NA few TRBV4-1 CASSLERVLSGSKNIQYF TGCGCCAGCAGCCTAGAACGAGTACTCTCGGGGAGCAAAAACATTCAGTACTTC
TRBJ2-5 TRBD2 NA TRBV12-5 CASGPTSRQETQYF TGTGCTAGTGGACCGACTAGCCGACAAGAGACCCAGTACTTC
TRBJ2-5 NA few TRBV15 CATGRQKETQYF TGTGCCACCGGACGACAGAAAGAGACCCAGTACTTC
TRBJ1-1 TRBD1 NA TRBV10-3 CAISEAGQGNTEAFF TGTGCCATCAGTGAGGCGGGACAGGGGAACACTGAAGCTTTCTTT
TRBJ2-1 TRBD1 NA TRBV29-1 CSVIRDRVSNEQFF TGCAGCGTCATCCGGGACAGGGTTTCCAATGAGCAGTTCTTC
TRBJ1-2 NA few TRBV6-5 CASRGQSDGYTF TGTGCCAGCAGAGGACAGTCAGATGGCTACACCTTC
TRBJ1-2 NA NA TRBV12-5 CASGLGSIYGYTF TGTGCTAGTGGTTTGGGCAGTATCTATGGCTACACCTTC
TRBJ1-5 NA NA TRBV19 CASRAGISNQPQHF TGTGCCAGTAGGGCAGGGATTAGCAATCAGCCCCAGCATTTT
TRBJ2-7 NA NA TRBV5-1 CASSLDRASFYEQYF TGCGCCAGCAGCTTGGACAGGGCTTCCTTCTACGAGCAGTACTTC
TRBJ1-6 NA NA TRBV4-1 CASSGRQGNSPLHF TGCGCCAGCAGCGGACGTCAGGGTAATTCACCCCTCCACTTT
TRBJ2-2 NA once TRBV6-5 CASTDPNTGELFF TGTGCCAGCACCGACCCTAACACCGGGGAGCTGTTTTTT
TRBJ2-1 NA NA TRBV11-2 CASSLNGYEQFF TGTGCCAGCAGCTTAAACGGTTATGAGCAGTTCTTC
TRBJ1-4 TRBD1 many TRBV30 CAWSTGGADEKLFF TGTGCCTGGAGTACAGGGGGCGCAGATGAAAAACTGTTTTTT
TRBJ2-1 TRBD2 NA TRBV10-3 CAIRATSGQSYNEQFF TGTGCCATCAGGGCCACTAGCGGGCAGTCCTACAATGAGCAGTTCTTC
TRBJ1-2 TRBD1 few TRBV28 CASSLTVTGGRGYTF TGTGCCAGCAGCCTGACGGTGACAGGGGGCCGTGGCTACACCTTC
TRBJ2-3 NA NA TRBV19 CASSMTRPTSTDTQYF TGTGCCAGTAGTATGACTCGACCCACTAGCACAGATACGCAGTATTTT
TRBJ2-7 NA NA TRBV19 CASSNPGGGTAYEQYF TGTGCCAGTAGTAACCCCGGAGGAGGGACAGCCTACGAGCAGTACTTC
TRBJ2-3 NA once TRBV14 CASSQERGGQSTDTQYF TGTGCCAGCAGCCAAGAAAGGGGGGGGCAAAGCACAGATACGCAGTATTTT
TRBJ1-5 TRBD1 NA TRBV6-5 CASSPGQGSQPQHF TGTGCCAGCAGTCCGGGACAGGGAAGTCAGCCCCAGCATTTT
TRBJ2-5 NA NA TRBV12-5 CASESDPRYF TGTGCTAGTGAGTCCGACCCCCGGTACTTC
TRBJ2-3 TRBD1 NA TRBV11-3 CASSARTGGVADTQYF TGTGCCAGCAGCGCGCGGACAGGGGGCGTCGCAGATACGCAGTATTTT
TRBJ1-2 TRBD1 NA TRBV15 CATSRDQGDYGYTF TGTGCCACCAGCAGAGATCAGGGGGACTATGGCTACACCTTC
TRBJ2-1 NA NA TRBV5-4 CASTGGAFDPGEQFF TGTGCCAGCACCGGCGGGGCATTTGACCCTGGTGAGCAGTTCTTC
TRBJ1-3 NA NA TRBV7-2 CASSTDPTSGNTIYF TGTGCCAGCAGCACCGACCCGACCTCTGGAAACACCATATATTTT
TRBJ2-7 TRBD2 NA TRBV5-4 CASSSGLGGAYEQYF TGTGCCAGCAGTTCCGGACTAGGCGGTGCCTACGAGCAGTACTTC
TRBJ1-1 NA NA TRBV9 CASSVVGGYEAFF TGTGCCAGCAGCGTAGTAGGCGGCTATGAAGCTTTCTTT
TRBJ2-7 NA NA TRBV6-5 CATLPAGNSYEQYF TGTGCCACCCTCCCCGCCGGGAACTCCTACGAGCAGTACTTC
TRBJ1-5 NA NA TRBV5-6 CASSRSDWDNQPQHF TGTGCCAGCAGCCGATCGGACTGGGACAATCAGCCCCAGCATTTT
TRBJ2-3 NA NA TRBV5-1 CASSLAPASTDTQYF TGCGCCAGCAGCTTGGCTCCGGCTTCAACAGATACGCAGTATTTT